This TCR beta chain emerged from a study of blood T cell repertoires in COVID-19. Background on the study: COVID-19 samples from acute and convalescent phases originated in the United States, Italy and Spain. Sources were T cells, B-cell-depleted T cells, or PBMCs; the material itself was cDNA or gDNA.

Authors' data handling: Reference gene primers were amplified, and this amplification served to estimate nucleated cell counts. Produced via immunoSEQ multiplex PCR; TCRdb's table is partial and in-frame only. The V and J calls and clone size are taken from that table; D and trimming were inferred from the DNA. This table holds 85,000 or so clones, about 76% found once. From germline, CDR1 is WSHSY and CDR2 SAAADI. This CDR3 is 17 amino acids long. V was clipped by 3 bases and J by 3 bases, with 21 bases between them. This clonotype originated in a man older than 75 with acute or convalescent COVID-19. The source material was peripheral blood. The gene calls are TRBV10-2 and TRBJ2-7, with a tentative D call TRBD1 (8 bases). CDR3 nucleotides: TGCGCCAGCAGTGACCCTTCTCGGACAGGGAGGGTCTACGAGCAGTACTTC. Translating gives CASSDPSRTGRVYEQYF.